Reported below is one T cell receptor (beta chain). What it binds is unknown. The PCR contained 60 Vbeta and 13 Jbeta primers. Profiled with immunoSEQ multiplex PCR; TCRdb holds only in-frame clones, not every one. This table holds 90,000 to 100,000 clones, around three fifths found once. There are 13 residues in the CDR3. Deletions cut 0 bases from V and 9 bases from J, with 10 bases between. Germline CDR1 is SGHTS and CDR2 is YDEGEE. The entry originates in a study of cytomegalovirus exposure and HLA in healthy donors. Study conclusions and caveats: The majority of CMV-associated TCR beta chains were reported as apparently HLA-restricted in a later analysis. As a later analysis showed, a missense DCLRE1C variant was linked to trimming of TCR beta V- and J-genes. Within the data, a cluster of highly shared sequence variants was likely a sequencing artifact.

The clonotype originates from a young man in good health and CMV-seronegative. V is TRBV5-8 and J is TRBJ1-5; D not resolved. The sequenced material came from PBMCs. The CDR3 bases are TGTGCCAGCAGCTTGGCCAGCGCGGGGCCCCAGCATTTT. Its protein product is CASSLASAGPQHF.